These 27 T cell receptor beta chains were all obtained from the same sample, sequenced in a study of T cells after posttransplantation cyclophosphamide. Cyclophosphamide on days +3 and +4 followed busulfan-fludarabine conditioning and a marrow graft. Data came from immunoSEQ multiplex PCR; TCRdb stores just in-frame clones and leaves some out. The data show 10,000 to 13,000 clones, none appearing only once, with about 15% held by the ten largest. This material consisted of PBMCs, taken after allogeneic stem cell transplant with posttransplant cyclophosphamide. The receptors originated from a female patient in her 40s who received an allogeneic stem cell transplant from a related donor, was CMV-positive, and had no GVHD. Some of the T cells may derive from the graft donor.

The table lists this clone with many counts. This chain joins TRBV29-1 and TRBJ2-7; TRBD2 aligns across 9 bases. The ends lost 2 bases at V and 2 bases at J; junction bases unmatched: 1. Germline V gene data show CDR1 as SQVTM and CDR2 as ANQGSEA. The CDR3 runs 13 residues. The CDR3 DNA sequence: TGCAGCGTTGAACCTAGCGGGACCTACGAGCAGTACTTC. Protein sequence: CSVEPSGTYEQYF.

This clone was seen at least ten times. The chain joins TRBV5-4 to TRBJ1-5; D unclear. The length of the CDR3 is 14 residues. V was clipped by 0 bases and J by 2 bases, with 6 bases between them. Germline CDR1 SGHNT, CDR2 YYREEE (reference sequence). The CDR3 here is CASSLGVGNQPQHF. The DNA for the CDR3 is TGTGCCAGCAGCTTGGGTGTAGGCAATCAGCCCCAGCATTTT.

This clone appeared many times. J is TRBJ1-1 and V is TRBV7-9, with 8 bases that match TRBD1. Germline-derived CDR1 and CDR2 are SEHNR and FQNEAQ (reference sequence). CDR3 length equals 12 residues. V shed 1 base and J 13 bases; nucleotides not matched to a gene: 5. CDR3 loop: CASSLETGGLFF. The CDR3 DNA reads TGTGCCAGCAGCTTAGAAACAGGGGGGCTTTTCTTT.

Ten or more counts support this clone. The chain employs TRBV9 and TRBJ2-2; a possible D gene is TRBD2 (5 bases). Between the trimmed V and J ends, which lost 0 bases and 0 bases, there was a span of 12 bases. Germline CDR1 reads SGDLS; CDR2 reads YYNGEE. The CDR3 has 17 amino acids. CDR3 in DNA: TGTGCCAGCAGCGTAGCCCTGCGGGTTGCGAACACCGGGGAGCTGTTTTTT. Amino acid sequence: CASSVALRVANTGELFF.

This clone was seen at least ten times. The V gene is TRBV5-4, the J gene TRBJ2-7; TRBD1 agrees at 7 bases. Germline values: CDR1 SGHNT, CDR2 YYREEE (reference sequence). This CDR3 has 13 amino acids. Losses at the gene ends were 4 bases for V and 3 bases for J; bases not matched to a gene: 4. For the CDR3, the DNA is TGTGCCAGCAGCGTGGACAGGCTCTACGAGCAGTACTTC. This sequence encodes CASSVDRLYEQYF.

This clone was recorded at least ten times. The chain's CDR3 is CASSFLQGTAYEQYF. In DNA, the CDR3 is TGTGCCAGCAGCTTCCTACAGGGGACAGCCTACGAGCAGTACTTC. The chain links TRBV7-2 to TRBJ2-7; 7 positions match TRBD1. This CDR3 is built from 15 residues. Germline V gene lookup returns CDR1 SGHTA and CDR2 FQGNSA. V shed 3 bases, J shed 2 bases, and the junction held 7 bases outside the gene matches.

This clone showed up many times. The chain combines TRBV28 with TRBJ1-2, with D perhaps TRBD1 (6 bases). The CDR3 consists of 14 residues. In germline, CDR1 is MDHEN, CDR2 SYDVKM. Trimming shortened V by 3 bases and J by 7 bases, and 15 bases separated the two germline ends. The CDR3 sequence is CASSLLTGRGGYTF. DNA for the CDR3: TGTGCCAGCAGTTTGTTAACAGGGAGGGGTGGCTACACCTTC.

This clone was recorded at least ten times. This chain joins TRBV4-2 and TRBJ1-5; D is unclear. The CDR3 totals 17 residues. In germline, CDR1 is LGHNA, CDR2 YNFKEQ. V was shortened by 0 bases and J by 0 bases, with 12 bases between the two germline ends. CDR3 amino acids: CASSQEYGGSSNQPQHF. In DNA, the CDR3 is TGTGCCAGCAGCCAAGAGTACGGTGGGAGTAGCAATCAGCCCCAGCATTTT.

This clone was picked up many times. This chain connects TRBV2 to TRBJ2-7; D remains unclear. V lost 10 bases, J lost 5 bases, and 15 bases lay in between. This CDR3 region has 12 residues. Per germline, CDR1 SNHLY and CDR2 FYNNEI. The CDR3 spells CATKVLGNEQYF. The CDR3 nucleotides are TGTGCCACTAAAGTCCTAGGTAACGAGCAGTACTTC.

This clone was observed many times. V is TRBV18 and J is TRBJ1-1, with D possibly matching TRBD1 (6 bases). This CDR3 comprises 16 residues. Germline V lookup: CDR1 KGHSH, CDR2 LQKENI. V was pared by 3 bases and J by 0 bases, with 14 bases between. CDR3 region: CASSPQGHELNTEAFF. In nucleotides, the CDR3 is TGTGCCAGCTCACCCCAGGGGCACGAACTGAACACTGAAGCTTTCTTT.

This clone was detected ten times or more. The chain carries TRBV19 and TRBJ2-6, with 10 bases aligning to TRBD1. There are 14 residues in the CDR3. Trimming at V came to 5 bases and at J to 11 bases, leaving 6 bases not matched to a gene. Germline-derived CDR1 and CDR2 are LNHDA and SQIVND (reference sequence). CDR3 nucleotides: TGTGCCAGTAGTCCCGGACAGGGGGTACACGTCCTGACTTTC. As protein: CASSPGQGVHVLTF.

This clone is large within its sample. The V call is TRBV13, the J call TRBJ2-1, with 10 positions matching TRBD2. The CDR3 sequence is 15 residues long. V dropped 4 bases and J dropped 3; count of bases not matched to a gene: 3. Germline loops: CDR1 PRHDT, CDR2 FYEKMQ (reference sequence). The CDR3 bases are TGTGCCAGCAGCTCGCGGACTAGCGGCTACAATGAGCAGTTCTTC. This translates into CASSSRTSGYNEQFF.

This clone was detected ten times or more. The CDR3: CASSLTGENIQYF. DNA for the CDR3: TGTGCCAGTAGTCTGACAGGGGAGAACATTCAGTACTTC. This sequence joins TRBV19 and TRBJ2-4; 8 nucleotides match TRBD1. This CDR3 has 13 residues. The germline gives CDR1 LNHDA, CDR2 SQIVND (reference sequence). The junction had 4 bases not matched to a gene; V was cut back by 5 bases and J by 7 bases.

This clone was found many times. The chain recombines TRBV6-1 with TRBJ1-1, with a weak D call TRBD1 (5 bases). V was trimmed by 2 bases and J by 0 bases, leaving 13 bases between them. Germline V gene sequence: CDR1 MNHNS, CDR2 SASEGT. This CDR3 comprises 16 residues. CDR3 nucleotide sequence: TGTGCCAGCAGTGAAAACCCCCAGGGAATGAACACTGAAGCTTTCTTT. The encoded protein is CASSENPQGMNTEAFF.

In this sample, this clone turned up many times. V is TRBV27 and J is TRBJ2-7; 7 bases are a match to TRBD1. V lost 6 bases to trimming and J lost 3 bases; unmatched junction nucleotides: 11. The CDR3 runs to 15 residues. Germline V CDR1 and CDR2: MNHEY, SMNVEV (reference sequence). The DNA of the CDR3 is TGTGCCAGCAGCCCCTCCCGGGACAGAATCTACGAGCAGTACTTC. As protein: CASSPSRDRIYEQYF.

This clone was observed many times. The rearrangement links TRBV10-3 to TRBJ1-2; D may be TRBD1 (5 bases). The CDR3 is 12 residues long. V lost 0 bases, J lost 6 bases, and 5 bases lay in between. CDR1 and CDR2 from the germline V gene are ENHRY and SYGVKD. CDR3 in amino acids: CAISESRDGYTF. CDR3 in DNA: TGTGCCATCAGTGAGTCCAGGGATGGCTACACCTTC.

This clone has ten or more counts. This chain connects TRBV6-5 to TRBJ1-6; D gene unclear. Trimming stripped 7 bases from V and 10 bases from J, with 14 bases between. This CDR3 comprises 13 residues. Germline V gene sequence: CDR1 MNHEY, CDR2 SVGAGI. The CDR3 DNA reads TGTGCCAGCAAAGGAGGTCTAGGATCACCCCTCCACTTT. This sequence encodes CASKGGLGSPLHF.

This clone was detected a few times. A read error is likely here: a far larger clone is one base away. This likely comes from a read error, as the CDR3 has no conserved phenylalanine or tryptophan at its end. The chain links TRBV5-1 to TRBJ1-2; D not resolved. The CDR3 is 13 residues long. V was clipped by 4 bases and J by 1 base, with 8 bases between them. Germline CDR1 reads SGHRS; CDR2 reads YFSETQ. CDR3 region: CASSANGNYGYTI. The DNA of the CDR3 is TGCGCCAGCAGCGCTAACGGTAACTATGGCTACACCATC.

This clone was counted only a few times. This rearrangement joins TRBV9 to TRBJ2-5; a weak D match, TRBD2 (6 bases). The J call may be faulty, since TRBJ2-7 better matches the DNA end. Germline CDR1 SGDLS, CDR2 YYNGEE. The CDR3 covers 13 residues. CDR3 sequence (DNA): TGTGCCAGCAGCGTAGAGGGGAGGTACGAGCAGTACTTC. Translated: CASSVEGRYEQYF.

This clone was detected many times. This chain connects TRBV7-6 to TRBJ2-1, with D perhaps matching TRBD2 (7 bases). The germline V and J ends were trimmed by 1 base and 15 bases, with 19 bases remaining between them. The CDR3 extends over 14 amino acids. CDR1 SGHVS and CDR2 FNYEAQ come from the germline V gene. This chain's CDR3 is CASSLGGGPKDMFF. The CDR3 DNA reads TGTGCCAGCAGCTTAGGGGGGGGGCCGAAAGATATGTTCTTC.

This rearrangement joins TRBV5-6 to TRBJ2-3; 8 bases agree with TRBD2. The V and J ends lost 0 bases and 5 bases, in that order; junction bases with no gene match: 8. Germline V gives CDR1 SGHDT, CDR2 YYEEEE. The CDR3 totals 16 residues. The CDR3 coding sequence is TGTGCCAGCAGCTTGGCGGGGGGGCCTGGGATAGATACGCAGTATTTT. The encoded protein is CASSLAGGPGIDTQYF.

This clone showed up many times. V usage is TRBV18 and J usage is TRBJ1-2; D gene uncertain. V lost 3 bases and J 8 bases, leaving 10 bases between the germline ends. Germline CDR1 KGHSH, CDR2 LQKENI. The CDR3 is 12 residues long. This chain's CDR3 is CASSPRSDGYTF. CDR3 DNA sequence: TGTGCCAGCTCACCGCGTAGCGACGGCTACACCTTC.

By share, this clone counts as medium-sized. V gene TRBV9 combines with J gene TRBJ1-3; weak D call: TRBD1 (5 bases). From germline, CDR1 is SGDLS and CDR2 YYNGEE. V was clipped by 3 bases and J by 3 bases, with 7 bases between them. The CDR3 consists of 13 residues. In nucleotides, the CDR3 is TGTGCCAGCAGCGCAGGGAATGGAAACACCATATATTTT. Translation: CASSAGNGNTIYF.

There are many counts of this clone. The chain combines TRBV5-1 with TRBJ2-2, with a possible D match to TRBD1 (6 bases). This CDR3 is built from 16 residues. Trimming removed 4 bases at V and 5 bases at J, with 18 bases between. Germline values: CDR1 SGHRS, CDR2 YFSETQ. CDR3 coding DNA: TGCGCCAGCAGCCCAGATTGGACAGTTTTGACCGGGGAGCTGTTTTTT. Translating it yields CASSPDWTVLTGELFF.

By share of the sample, this clone is medium-sized. The chain is built from TRBV19 and TRBJ2-5; 8 nucleotides agree with TRBD2. V was clipped by 5 bases and J by 5 bases; unmatched bases: 10. This CDR3 contains 15 residues. Germline lookup yields CDR1 LNHDA and CDR2 SQIVND (reference sequence). In nucleotides, the CDR3 is TGTGCCAGTAGTCCATCCGGGACTAGTAGGGAGACCCAGTACTTC. Its translation is CASSPSGTSRETQYF.

This clone is medium-sized in the sample. The V call is TRBV19, the J call TRBJ2-1; 7 nucleotides align to TRBD2. The CDR3 has 14 residues. From germline, CDR1 is LNHDA and CDR2 SQIVND (reference sequence). V trimming: 7 bases; J trimming: 9 bases; junction bases outside the gene matches: 12. This CDR3 reads CASNLGGSRVEQFF. CDR3 sequence (DNA): TGTGCCAGTAATCTAGGCGGGAGCAGGGTTGAGCAGTTCTTC.

This clone was counted ten times or more. The chain is built from TRBV4-1 and TRBJ1-2; D gene unclear. Germline V gene sequence: CDR1 MGHRA, CDR2 YSYEKL. The CDR3 has 15 residues. V was pared by 1 base and J by 2 bases, with 11 bases between. The CDR3 loop reads CASSQVEAENYGYTF. CDR3 coding DNA: TGCGCCAGCAGCCAAGTCGAGGCGGAGAACTATGGCTACACCTTC.